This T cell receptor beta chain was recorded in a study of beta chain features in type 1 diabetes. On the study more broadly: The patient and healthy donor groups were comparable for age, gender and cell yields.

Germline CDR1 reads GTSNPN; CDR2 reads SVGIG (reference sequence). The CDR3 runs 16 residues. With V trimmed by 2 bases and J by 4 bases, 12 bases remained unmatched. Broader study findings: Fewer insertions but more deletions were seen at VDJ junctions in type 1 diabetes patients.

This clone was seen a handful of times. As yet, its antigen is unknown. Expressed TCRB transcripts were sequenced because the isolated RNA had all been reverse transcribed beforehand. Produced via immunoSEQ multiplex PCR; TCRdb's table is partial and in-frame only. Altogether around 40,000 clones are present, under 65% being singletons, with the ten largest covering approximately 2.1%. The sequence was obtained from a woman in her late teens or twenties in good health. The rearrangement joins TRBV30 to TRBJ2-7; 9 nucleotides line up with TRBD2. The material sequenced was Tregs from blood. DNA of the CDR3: TGTGCCTGGAGTCCATTGGGAGCGGGAGGTGGTTACGAGCAGTACTTC. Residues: CAWSPLGAGGGYEQYF.